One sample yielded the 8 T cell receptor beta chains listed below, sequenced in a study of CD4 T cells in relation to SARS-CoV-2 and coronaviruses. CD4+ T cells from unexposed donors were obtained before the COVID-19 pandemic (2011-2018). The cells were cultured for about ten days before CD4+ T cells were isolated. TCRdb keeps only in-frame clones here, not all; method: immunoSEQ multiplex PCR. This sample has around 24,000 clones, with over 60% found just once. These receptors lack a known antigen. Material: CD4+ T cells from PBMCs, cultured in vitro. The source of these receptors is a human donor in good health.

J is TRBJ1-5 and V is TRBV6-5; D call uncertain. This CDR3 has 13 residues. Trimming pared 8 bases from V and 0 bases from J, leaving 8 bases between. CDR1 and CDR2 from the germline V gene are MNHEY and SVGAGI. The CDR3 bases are TGTGCCAGCGGCAGCGTTAGCAATCAGCCCCAGCATTTT. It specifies CASGSVSNQPQHF.

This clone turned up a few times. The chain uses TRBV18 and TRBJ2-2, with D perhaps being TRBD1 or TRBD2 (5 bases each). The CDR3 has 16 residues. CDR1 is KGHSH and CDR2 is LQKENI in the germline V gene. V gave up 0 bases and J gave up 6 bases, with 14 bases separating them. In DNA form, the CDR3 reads TGTGCCAGCTCACCACCGAACGATGGGGGTTCCGGGGAGCTGTTTTTT. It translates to CASSPPNDGGSGELFF.

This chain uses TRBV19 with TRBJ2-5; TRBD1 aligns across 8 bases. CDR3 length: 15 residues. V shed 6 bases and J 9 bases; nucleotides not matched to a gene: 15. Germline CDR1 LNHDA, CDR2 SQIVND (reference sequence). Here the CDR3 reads CASSPRTGQGRAQYF. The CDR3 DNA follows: TGTGCCAGTAGCCCGCGGACTGGACAGGGCAGAGCCCAGTACTTC.

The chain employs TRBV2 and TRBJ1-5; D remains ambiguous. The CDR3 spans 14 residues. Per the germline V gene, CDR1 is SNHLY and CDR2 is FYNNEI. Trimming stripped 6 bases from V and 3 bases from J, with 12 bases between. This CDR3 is CASSGEGLNQPQHF. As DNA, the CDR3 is TGTGCCAGCAGCGGAGAGGGCCTCAATCAGCCCCAGCATTTT.

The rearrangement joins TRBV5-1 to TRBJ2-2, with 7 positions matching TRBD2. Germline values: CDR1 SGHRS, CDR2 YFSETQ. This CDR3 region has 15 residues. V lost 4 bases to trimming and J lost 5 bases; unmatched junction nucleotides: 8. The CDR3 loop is CASSQASGITGELFF. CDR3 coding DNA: TGCGCCAGCAGCCAAGCTAGCGGAATTACCGGGGAGCTGTTTTTT.

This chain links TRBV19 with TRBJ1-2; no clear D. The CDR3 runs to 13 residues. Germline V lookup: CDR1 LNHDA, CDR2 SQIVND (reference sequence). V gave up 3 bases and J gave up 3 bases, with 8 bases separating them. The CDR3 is CASSILTDYGYTF. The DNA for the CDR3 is TGTGCCAGTAGTATTTTAACAGACTATGGCTACACCTTC.

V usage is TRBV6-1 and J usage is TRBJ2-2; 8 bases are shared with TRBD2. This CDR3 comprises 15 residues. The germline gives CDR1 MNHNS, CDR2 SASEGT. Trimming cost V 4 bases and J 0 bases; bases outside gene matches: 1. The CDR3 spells CASSGAGANTGELFF. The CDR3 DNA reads TGTGCCAGCAGTGGAGCGGGAGCGAACACCGGGGAGCTGTTTTTT.

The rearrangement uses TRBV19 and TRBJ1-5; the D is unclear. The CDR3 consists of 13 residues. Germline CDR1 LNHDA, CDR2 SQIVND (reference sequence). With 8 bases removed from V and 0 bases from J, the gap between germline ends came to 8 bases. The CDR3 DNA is TGTGCCAGTGGCGGCAATAGCAATCAGCCCCAGCATTTT. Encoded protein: CASGGNSNQPQHF.